The clone carrying this T cell receptor (beta chain) has only one observation. The antigen remains undetermined. A much more abundant neighbour one base away suggests this may be a read error. This entry belongs to a study of T cells in Graves' hyperthyroidism and ophthalmopathy. Study observations and caveats: Ophthalmopathy, as predicted by the model, came a median approximately 6.5 months after the prediction.

Using RNA transcripts as the source, TCR beta CDR3 regions were amplified. The primer set for the first-round RT-PCR of the TCR CDR3 was HTBI. One entry per CDR3 protein results from TCRdb running MiXCR on the multiplex PCR reads. The sample comprises some 270,000 distinct CDR3 sequences, around 13% of which are singletons, and roughly 7.9% rests with the top ten. An absence of ophthalmopathy progression within 18 months meant stable Graves' hyperthyroidism. Subjects aged 18 to 65 presented with newly diagnosed hyperthyroidism of less than 2 months' duration. This TCR was recovered from a woman in her forties with Graves' hyperthyroidism. The sequenced material came from blood.

CDR3: CASRPLIAGGYNEQFF. The CDR3 region has the DNA TGTGCCAGCCGCCCCTTAATAGCGGGAGGCTACAATGAGCAGTTCTTC. V is TRBV6-1 and J is TRBJ2-1; TRBD2 agrees at 10 bases. Germline V gene data show CDR1 as MNHNS and CDR2 as SASEGT. The CDR3 consists of 16 residues. V shed 8 bases and J 3 bases; nucleotides not matched to a gene: 10.